The source of this T cell receptor beta chain is a study of metastatic and nonmetastatic thyroid tumors. Findings of the study overall: For both blood and tumor, malignant thyroid tumors reportedly showed significantly higher TCR beta diversity than benign nodules did.

There were no patients who had received any treatment before thyroid surgery. In the original analysis: It was from CDR3 differences across clinicopathological groups that a distant-metastasis classifier for papillary thyroid cancer was built. TCRdb reassembled clones from the PCR reads with MiXCR. TCRdb's processing, not the authors', yielded these V and J calls. The sample yields 85,000 to 100,000 clones, about an eighth seen once. This CDR3 spans 16 amino acids. Germline V gene sequence: CDR1 SGHAT, CDR2 FQNNGV. With 5 bases clipped from V and 2 bases from J, the junction kept 8 bases outside the gene matches. In regard to this clone: What it binds is not known. This may arise from a read error, as a much more abundant clone is one base away.

Material for sequencing was blood. The receptor was isolated from a female donor with papillary thyroid cancer or a benign thyroid nodule (not recorded which). Some clones in this sample may be carry-over from other donors' samples. This chain connects TRBV11-2 to TRBJ2-1; TRBD2 matches 8 bases. This CDR3 is CASSPHSGRAYNEQFF. The CDR3 coding sequence is TGTGCCAGCAGCCCCCATTCCGGGAGGGCCTACAATGAGCAGTTCTTC.